This entry describes one T cell receptor beta chain. The protocol was immunoSEQ multiplex PCR, while the TCRdb copy is restricted to in-frame clones and leaves out a portion. The sample lists 200,000 to 300,000 clones; 88% were seen once. The data were taken from a study of blood T cell repertoires in COVID-19. For the study at large: The study drew acute and convalescent COVID-19 samples from the United States, Italy and Spain.

Germline assignment: CDR1 ENHRY and CDR2 SYGVKD. Trimming took 6 bases from V and 3 from J, leaving 12 bases between them. There are 13 residues in the CDR3. The V gene is TRBV10-3, the J gene TRBJ2-7; a weak D match, TRBD1 (6 bases). This clonotype originated in a human donor in a cohort sampled during active COVID-19. Sequencing was carried out using peripheral blood. In DNA form, the CDR3 reads TGTGCCATCAGGTCCGAGGGGGACTACGAGCAGTACTTC. Its translation is CAIRSEGDYEQYF.